This T cell receptor (beta chain) was sequenced for a study of early T cells in non-severe SARS-CoV-2 infection (dated by TCRdb to about 2021). A note on the overall study: Because TCR sequencing was done on bulk RNA from unsorted whole blood, the alpha and beta chains could not be paired. Results and caveats for the whole study, not just this receptor: VDJdb matching was skewed toward anti-spike CD8 responses and likely underestimated virus-specific expansions, missing private and CD4 specificities.

A case-control design nested within a healthcare worker cohort in London, UK, was used, with weekly nasopharyngeal swab PCR tests and blood sampling performed. Healthcare workers were recruited between 23 and 31 March 2020, during the week of the UK lockdown, and were followed weekly for up to roughly 15 weeks. Library generation was performed with 5' RACE. Sequencing used a NextSeq 500. To correct for sequencing error and PCR bias, the TCR library protocol tagged individual cDNA molecules with unique molecular identifiers. Both TCR alpha and beta chains were sequenced, and tight co-correlation was observed between alpha and beta sequence abundances in each sample. The study's own analysis went as follows. Decombinator V4 was used to annotate the V gene, J gene and CDR3 of the TCR sequences. TCRs were defined as expanded if a significant change between any two time points was detected under a Poisson model with p below 0.0001. TCR abundances were normalised to the total number of TCRs sequenced in each sample and reported as counts per million. VDJdb, accessed 1 November 2021, was searched for CMV, EBV and SARS-CoV-2 annotated TCRs, with TCRs annotated for multiple antigens excluded. TCRdb reanalyzed the raw reads on its own, using fastp at Q25 for trimming and MiXCR for clone calling, and kept in-frame beta chains. CDR3 protein duplicates are merged, each entry listing the most common genes and DNA. These V and J calls are TCRdb output, not the study's own analysis. The sample table lists about 71,000 distinct CDR3 sequences, roughly 14% of them with a count of one. The ten largest clones take up roughly 4.2% of the sample.

As to this clonotype: The target of this receptor is not known. No base quality values were provided; no much bigger clone lies one nucleotide off.

This receptor was obtained from an adult who was a healthcare worker with PCR-confirmed SARS-CoV-2 infection or an uninfected control (not recorded which). This sample comprised whole blood, obtained at baseline.

The CDR3 reads CASSFRTSSVKQFF. Here is the DNA: TGCGCCAGCAGCTTTCGGACTAGTTCAGTGAAGCAGTTCTTC. The V and J segments used are TRBV5-1 and TRBJ2-1, with TRBD2 identical over 7 junction bases. Unmatched junction bases come to 10, with V trimmed by 2 bases and J by 11 bases. CDR1 and CDR2 (SGHRS, YFSETQ) derive from the germline V gene. From cysteine to phenylalanine, the CDR3 is 14 amino acids long. The read is trimmed to its CDR3 DNA, 42 bases read in frame from base 1.